This T cell receptor (beta chain) was sequenced during a study of T cells after yellow fever vaccination. Background on the study: Where fractions had low cell numbers, libraries were prepared from them with the SMART-Seq v4 Ultra Low Input RNA kit. Notes on the study in general: Among primary-vaccination clones, most reappeared after the booster, at 95% to 96% for CD4 and 88% for CD8. Overall, a small share of clonotypes was seen in both CD4 and CD8 compartments.

This clonotype was picked up a small number of times. Its target is not known. There are 15 residues in the CDR3. Trimming cost V 5 bases and J 9 bases; bases outside gene matches: 12. The germline CDR1 and CDR2 sequences are DFQATT and SNEGSKA (reference sequence). Making TCR cDNA involved 5'RACE template switching, which added UMIs and a universal primer site. TCRdb re-called the 5' RACE reads with MiXCR, one entry per CDR3 protein. The table lists about 74,000 distinct CDR3 sequences, approximately 6.9% of them singletons. J is TRBJ2-1 and V is TRBV20-1; 11 nucleotides match TRBD2. The specimen was CD8+ T cells sorted from PBMCs, collected 4 to 6 days after the first yellow fever vaccination. This clonotype originated in a man aged 18 to 30 who received the YFV17D yellow fever vaccine. CDR3 coding DNA: TGCAGTGCTTCACCGCGCCTAGCGGGGGGAGGTGAGCAGTTCTTC. This codes for CSASPRLAGGGEQFF.